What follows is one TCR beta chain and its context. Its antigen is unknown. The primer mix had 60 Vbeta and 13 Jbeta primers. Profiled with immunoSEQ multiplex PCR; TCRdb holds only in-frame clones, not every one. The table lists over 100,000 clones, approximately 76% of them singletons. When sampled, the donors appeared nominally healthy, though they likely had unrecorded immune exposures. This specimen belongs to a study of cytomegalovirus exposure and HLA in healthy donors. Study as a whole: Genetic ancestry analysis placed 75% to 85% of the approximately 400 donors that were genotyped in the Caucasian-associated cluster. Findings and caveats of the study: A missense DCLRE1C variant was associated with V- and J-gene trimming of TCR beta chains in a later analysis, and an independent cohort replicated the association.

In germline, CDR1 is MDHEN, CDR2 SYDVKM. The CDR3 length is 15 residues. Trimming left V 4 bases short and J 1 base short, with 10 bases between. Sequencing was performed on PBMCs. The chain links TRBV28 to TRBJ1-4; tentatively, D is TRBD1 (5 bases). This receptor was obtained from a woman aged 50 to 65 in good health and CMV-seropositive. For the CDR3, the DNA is TGTGCCAGCAGTTCCCCCAGGGAAACTAATGAAAAACTGTTTTTT. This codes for CASSSPRETNEKLFF.